The 15 T cell receptor beta chains presented below share a single source sample, sequenced in a study of CD8 T cells in Susac syndrome. Random-hexamer reverse transcription was applied to about 0.45 to 1 ug RNA. In TCRdb, the immunoSEQ multiplex PCR reads were re-called with MiXCR into one record per CDR3 protein. The table shows around 200,000 distinct CDR3 sequences, with around 93% occurring only once. The sequenced sample was CD4+ T cells from PBMCs. The receptors shown here come from a human donor with multiple sclerosis.

The rearrangement joins TRBV15 to TRBJ1-1; unclear D gene. Between the trimmed V and J ends, which lost 0 bases and 8 bases, there was a span of 7 bases. CDR1 LNHNV and CDR2 YYDKDF come from the germline V gene (reference sequence). This CDR3 has 12 amino acids. CDR3 region: CATSRDLGEAFF. The CDR3 bases are TGTGCCACCAGCAGAGATTTGGGGGAAGCTTTCTTT. Full variable domain (missing parts from reference TRBV15 and TRBJ1-1): DAMVIQNPRYQVTQFGKPVTLSCSQTLNHNVMYWYQQKSSQAPKLLFHYYDKDFNNEADTPDNFQSRRPNTSFCFLDIRSPGLGDTAMYLCATSRDLGEAFFGQGTRLTVV.

CDR3 in amino acids: CASSADRGPSYEQYF. Here the CDR3 DNA reads TGTGCCAGCAGCGCGGACAGGGGGCCCTCCTACGAGCAGTACTTC. This chain links TRBV7-8 with TRBJ2-7; TRBD1 agrees at 11 bases. The germline gives CDR1 SGHVS, CDR2 FQNEAQ. J was trimmed by 0 bases and V by 5 bases; bases with no gene match: 3. There are 15 residues in the CDR3.

This clonotype was detected a few times. The J gene is TRBJ2-5, the V gene TRBV20-1; D gene uncertain. The CDR3 loop spans 13 amino acids. The V gene's germline CDR1 is DFQATT and CDR2 SNEGSKA (reference sequence). The V end was cut by 0 bases, the J end by 5 bases, with 10 bases between. The CDR3 sequence: CSARDWGGETQYF. The CDR3 bases are TGCAGTGCTAGAGATTGGGGTGGGGAGACCCAGTACTTC.

V gene TRBV24-1 combines with J gene TRBJ2-5; unclear D gene. Looked up from germline, CDR1 is KGHDR and CDR2 is SFDVKD. This CDR3 comprises 11 residues. The V end lost 3 bases, the J end lost 5 bases, and 3 bases lay between the germline ends. In DNA, the CDR3 is TGTGCCACCAGTGATAGGGAGACCCAGTACTTC. Translation: CATSDRETQYF.

CDR3 amino acids: CASTGAGLEQYF. The CDR3 DNA sequence: TGTGCCAGCACCGGGGCTGGCTTAGAGCAGTACTTC. The V call is TRBV2, the J call TRBJ2-7; D may be TRBD1 or TRBD2 (5 bases each). The CDR3 has 12 amino acids. Germline CDR1 reads SNHLY; CDR2 reads FYNNEI. V dropped 7 bases and J dropped 7 bases, with 14 bases sitting between them.

This sequence joins TRBV6-6 and TRBJ2-1; D is perhaps TRBD2 (5 bases). The CDR3 has 15 residues. V was trimmed by 0 bases and J by 4 bases, leaving 10 bases between them. CDR1 is MNHNY and CDR2 is SVGAGI in the germline V gene (reference sequence). CDR3 sequence reads: CASSYSDEGYNEQFF. CDR3 coding DNA: TGTGCCAGCAGTTACTCTGATGAGGGATACAATGAGCAGTTCTTC.

V is TRBV12-3 or TRBV12-4 and J is TRBJ2-1; 8 positions agree with TRBD2. CDR3 length: 14 amino acids. J was trimmed by 3 bases and V by 10 bases; bases with no gene match: 8. The CDR3 DNA reads TGTGCCAACGCCCGGGAGGGTCGCTACAATGAGCAGTTCTTC. It encodes CANAREGRYNEQFF.

Worth noting for this clonotype: Mismatch with germline at one junction end may stem from a read error. The CDR3 here is CASSITIGGGETQYF. DNA for the CDR3: TGTGCTAGCAGCATAACCATCGGGGGCGGAGAGACCCAGTACTTC. The J gene is TRBJ2-5, the V gene TRBV7-7, with D perhaps assigned TRBD1 or TRBD2 (6 bases each). CDR1 and CDR2 from the germline V gene are SSHAT and FNYEAQ (reference sequence). The length of the CDR3 is 15 residues. The variable domain in full, completed from reference TRBV7-7 and TRBJ2-5, reads GAGVSQSPRYKVTKRGQDVTLRCDPISSHATLYWYQQALGQGPEFLTYFNYEAQPDKSGLPSDRFSAERPEGSISTLTIQRTEQRDSAMYRCASSITIGGGETQYFGPGTRLLVL.

The chain is built from TRBV20-1 and TRBJ1-5, with unresolved D. Trimming removed 0 bases from V and 3 bases from J, with 18 bases in between. The CDR3 spans 17 residues. Germline V CDR1 and CDR2: DFQATT, SNEGSKA (reference sequence). The CDR3 DNA is TGCAGTGCTAGAGATCCACGACTGGTGACCTCCAATCAGCCCCAGCATTTT. This translates into CSARDPRLVTSNQPQHF.

The rearrangement links TRBV20-1 to TRBJ1-2, with D perhaps matching TRBD1 (5 bases). CDR1 and CDR2 from the germline V gene are DFQATT and SNEGSKA (reference sequence). Trimming pared 5 bases from V and 8 bases from J, leaving 15 bases between. The CDR3 length is 12 residues. CDR3 in amino acids: CSAWTPSRGYTF. CDR3 DNA sequence: TGCAGTGCTTGGACACCCTCGAGGGGCTACACCTTC.

The V gene is TRBV20-1, the J gene TRBJ1-1; the D gene is possibly TRBD1 (5 bases). Germline assignment: CDR1 DFQATT and CDR2 SNEGSKA (reference sequence). This CDR3 is 12 amino acids long. Deletions cut 3 bases from V and 7 bases from J, with 12 bases between. The CDR3 loop is CSARGGPLEAFF. CDR3 bases: TGCAGTGCTAGGGGGGGACCGCTTGAAGCTTTCTTT.

This chain links TRBV11-2 with TRBJ2-7, with 7 bases fitting TRBD1. Germline assignment: CDR1 SGHAT and CDR2 FQNNGV. V lost 0 bases to trimming and J lost 1 base; unmatched junction nucleotides: 6. The CDR3 sequence is 16 residues long. CDR3 sequence (DNA): TGTGCCAGCAGCTTAGAGGGACAGAAGTCGTCCTACGAGCAGTACTTC. Translation gives CASSLEGQKSSYEQYF.

This chain connects TRBV20-1 to TRBJ1-2; D uncertain. This CDR3 spans 11 amino acids. With 3 bases removed from V and 4 bases from J, the gap between germline ends came to 6 bases. Germline values: CDR1 DFQATT, CDR2 SNEGSKA (reference sequence). CDR3 DNA: TGCAGTGCTAGGCGCGGCTATGGCTACACCTTC. Its translation is CSARRGYGYTF.

The rearrangement uses TRBV30 and TRBJ2-1, with 11 bases aligning to TRBD2. Trimming removed 0 bases from V and 12 bases from J; junction bases left unmatched: 7. The length of the CDR3 is 14 residues. Germline V gives CDR1 GTSNPN, CDR2 SVGIG (reference sequence). CDR3 sequence: CAWSVLAGALRQFF. CDR3 coding DNA: TGTGCCTGGAGTGTACTAGCGGGGGCCCTTCGGCAGTTCTTC.

V usage is TRBV20-1 and J usage is TRBJ1-2; weak D call: TRBD1 (5 bases). The CDR3 extends over 11 amino acids. V lost 5 bases to trimming and J lost 7 bases, with 11 bases between them. Germline values: CDR1 DFQATT, CDR2 SNEGSKA (reference sequence). The DNA for the CDR3 is TGCAGTGCTGGGACTGATGGTGGCTACACCTTC. Translating gives CSAGTDGGYTF.